These T cell receptor beta chains were read from a single sample in a study of blood T cell dynamics during melanoma immunotherapy. Repertoires were generated with immunoSEQ multiplex PCR, while TCRdb's copy carries only in-frame clones and drops some. The sample has about 6,700 clones; around 84% are singletons. Sequenced here: blood, sampled from a patient treated with checkpoint blockade. The receptors were gathered from a human donor with melanoma. Some clones in this sample may be carry-over from other donors' samples. Both conserved end residues are part of each CDR3. The D gene is left open where the match is weak. Size tells how often a clone was seen (once, few, many) or the class of an expanded clone, and some rows leave it out.

TRBJ2-3 . . TRBV7-1 TGTGCCAGCCTTAACCCTTTCGCGCCCATTAGCAGAGATACGCAGTATTTT CASLNPFAPISRDTQYF
TRBJ2-7 . . TRBV11-3 TGTGCCAGCAGCTTAGGGGACGAGTACGAGCAGTACTTC CASSLGDEYEQYF
TRBJ2-2 . TRBD1 TRBV9 TGTGCCAGCAGTTCGACAGGGGTCGGGGAGCTGTTTTTT CASSSTGVGELFF
TRBJ1-1 . . TRBV5-1 TGCGCCAGCAGCTCCCTAGGCCCACCGGACACTGAAGCTTTCTTT CASSSLGPPDTEAFF
TRBJ2-7 . . TRBV5-4 TGTGCCAGCAGCCTTACAGGAAAAACCTACGAGCAGTACTTC CASSLTGKTYEQYF
TRBJ1-4 few . TRBV19 TGTGCCACCACAGGACAATTGGATGAAAAACTGTTTTTT CATTGQLDEKLFF
TRBJ1-2 . . TRBV21-1 TGTGCCAGCAGTCTTCCGGGAGAACTCCAAGGCGACTATGGCTACACCTTC CASSLPGELQGDYGYTF
TRBJ2-7 few . TRBV2 TGTGCCAGCAGTAACAGGGTACCCTACGAGCAGTACTTC CASSNRVPYEQYF
TRBJ2-6 . . TRBV2 TGTGCCAGCAGTGTTGGGGGCGCTGGGGCCAACGTCCTGACTTTC CASSVGGAGANVLTF
TRBJ1-4 . . TRBV5-6 TGTGCCAGCAGCTTCAAACAGACTAATGAAAAACTGTTTTTT CASSFKQTNEKLFF
TRBJ2-3 . TRBD1 TRBV6-1 TGTGCCAGCAGTGAAACGACAGGGGACCCAGATACGCAGTATTTT CASSETTGDPDTQYF
TRBJ2-5 once TRBD1 TRBV19 TGTGCCAGTAGTATTCCGGGGACAGGGGCAGAGACCCAGTACTTC CASSIPGTGAETQYF
TRBJ1-2 . . TRBV6-5 TGTGCCAGCAGTTACGGTCAGGGTCGGCCCTACTATGGCTACACCTTC CASSYGQGRPYYGYTF
TRBJ2-7 . . TRBV11-1 TGTGCCAGCAGATCGGACTTGCAGGGCTCCTACGAGCAGTACTTC CASRSDLQGSYEQYF
TRBJ2-7 . TRBD2 TRBV7-2 TGTGCCAGCAGTCGACTAGCAAGCTCCTACGAGCAGTACTTC CASSRLASSYEQYF
TRBJ2-7 . . TRBV5-1 TGCGCCAGCAGCTTGGGGACCGAATCCTACGAGCAGTACTTC CASSLGTESYEQYF
TRBJ2-7 once . TRBV5-5 TGTGCCAGCAGCTTGGAACGCGGCCGCTTCTACGAGCAGTACTTC CASSLERGRFYEQYF
TRBJ1-2 few . TRBV30 TGTGCCTGGATGGTCGAGGCTAACTATGGCTACACCTTC CAWMVEANYGYTF
TRBJ1-1 . . TRBV6-1 TGTGCCAGCAGTGGGTTCGGGGGCGTTGTGAACACTGAAGCTTTCTTT CASSGFGGVVNTEAFF
TRBJ2-1 . . TRBV6-6 TGTGCCAGCAGTTCAACCGCCCGGGACTCCCACAATGAGCAGTTCTTC CASSSTARDSHNEQFF
TRBJ2-5 . . TRBV25-1 TGTGCCAGCAGTGAATATCGGCTAGCCCTTAAAGAGACCCAGTACTTC CASSEYRLALKETQYF
TRBJ2-6 . . TRBV5-1 TGCGCCAGCAGCCTTTTGGGAACAGGGTCTGGGGCCAACGTCCTGACTTTC CASSLLGTGSGANVLTF
TRBJ2-1 . TRBD2 TRBV30 TGTGCCTGGAGTCTAGCGGGGTGGAGCTCCTACAATGAGCAGTTCTTC CAWSLAGWSSYNEQFF
TRBJ1-2 . . TRBV27 . CASSSSDSYGYTF
TRBJ2-7 . . TRBV7-3 TGTGCCAGCAGCTTAGCTTCGGGTTCCTACGAGCAGTACTTC CASSLASGSYEQYF
TRBJ1-6 few . TRBV11-2 TGTGCCAGCACCTCCCTTCCCGCGTCACCCCTCCACTTT CASTSLPASPLHF
TRBJ1-1 . . TRBV6-1 TGTGCCAGCAGCGGGGGGGACGGGAACACTGAAGCTTTCTTT CASSGGDGNTEAFF
TRBJ2-3 . . TRBV27 TGTGCCAGCAGTCCCCGGGGGCCGTTTTCCGATACGCAGTATTTT CASSPRGPFSDTQYF
TRBJ1-1 few . TRBV4-2 TGTGCCAGCAGCCAGGACCACATGAACACTGAAGCTTTCTTT CASSQDHMNTEAFF
TRBJ1-2 . . TRBV7-9 TGTGCCAGCAGCCCTTGGGCGGACTATGGCTACACCTTC CASSPWADYGYTF
TRBJ2-3 . . TRBV7-2 TGTGCCAGCAGCATGGGACCGCTCACAGATACGCAGTATTTT CASSMGPLTDTQYF
TRBJ2-2 few TRBD2 TRBV6-4 TGTGCCTTCCCAGCGGGGGTGGGCGGGGAGCTGTTTTTT CAFPAGVGGELFF
TRBJ1-1 . . TRBV5-5 TGTGCCAGCAGCCCGCGGCCGTTGGGGGCACGAACTGAAGCTTTCTTT CASSPRPLGARTEAFF
TRBJ2-6 . . TRBV9 TGTGCCCATGGGACGGTACTCAAACAAAGCCGGGCCAACGTCCTGACTTTC CAHGTVLKQSRANVLTF
TRBJ1-1 . . TRBV6-5 TGTGCCAGCAGACTGTACAACGAAGCTTTCTTT CASRLYNEAFF
TRBJ2-7 . . TRBV6-5 TGTGCCAGCAGTTACTCTTCCCGTTCCTACGAGCAGTACTTC CASSYSSRSYEQYF
TRBJ2-7 . . TRBV7-5 TGTGCCAGCAGCTCCCTTGGGGTCAGCCCAGAGCAGTACTTC CASSSLGVSPEQYF
TRBJ2-3 few . TRBV29-1 TGCAGCGGAGGCCTGGGGACAAGCACAGATACGCAGTATTTT CSGGLGTSTDTQYF
TRBJ1-1 . . TRBV2 TGTGCCAGCAGTGAATCTAGTCGGGCAGGGCGAGCTTTCTTT CASSESSRAGRAFF
TRBJ1-5 . TRBD1 TRBV6-1 TGTGCCAGCAGTGAAGAACGAAGGGGGCTGAGTCAGCCCCAGCATTTT CASSEERRGLSQPQHF
TRBJ2-5 . . TRBV9 TGTGCCAGCAGCGTTGAGGGGCTCCTTCAAGAGACCCAGTACTTC CASSVEGLLQETQYF
TRBJ2-3 . . TRBV5-1 TGCGCCAGCAGCTTGGGTACTACCACAGATACGCAGTATTTT CASSLGTTTDTQYF
TRBJ1-2 . . TRBV28 TGTGCCACTTCGACAGGAAATTATGGCTACACCTTC CATSTGNYGYTF